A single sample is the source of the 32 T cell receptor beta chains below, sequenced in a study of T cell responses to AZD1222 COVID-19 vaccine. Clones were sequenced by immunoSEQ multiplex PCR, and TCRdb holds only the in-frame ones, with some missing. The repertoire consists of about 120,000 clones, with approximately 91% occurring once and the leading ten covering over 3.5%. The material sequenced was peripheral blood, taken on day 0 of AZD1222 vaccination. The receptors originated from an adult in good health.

The CDR3 sequence: CASSPTGESGYTF. CDR3 DNA sequence: TGTGCCAGCAGTCCGACAGGGGAGAGTGGCTACACCTTC. V usage is TRBV12-3 or TRBV12-4 and J usage is TRBJ1-2; 8 nucleotides match TRBD1. The CDR3 is made up of 13 amino acids. V dropped 5 bases and J dropped 7; count of bases not matched to a gene: 6.

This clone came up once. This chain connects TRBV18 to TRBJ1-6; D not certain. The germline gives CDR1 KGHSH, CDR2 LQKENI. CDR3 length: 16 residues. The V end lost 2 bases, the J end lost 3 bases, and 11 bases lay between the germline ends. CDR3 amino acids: CASSPTASLYNSPLHF. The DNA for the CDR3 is TGTGCCAGCTCACCAACGGCCAGTCTCTATAATTCACCCCTCCACTTT.

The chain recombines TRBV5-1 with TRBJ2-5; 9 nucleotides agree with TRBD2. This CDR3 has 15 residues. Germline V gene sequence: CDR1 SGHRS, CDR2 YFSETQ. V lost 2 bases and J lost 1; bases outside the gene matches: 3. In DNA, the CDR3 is TGCGCCAGCAGCTTCGAGCGGGGGGTCCAAGAGACCCAGTACTTC. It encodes CASSFERGVQETQYF.

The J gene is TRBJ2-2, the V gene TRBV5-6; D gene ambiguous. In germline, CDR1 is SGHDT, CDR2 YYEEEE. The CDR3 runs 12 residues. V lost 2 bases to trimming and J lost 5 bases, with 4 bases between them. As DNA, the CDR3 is TGTGCCAGCAGCTTACCAACCGGGGAGCTGTTTTTT. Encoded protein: CASSLPTGELFF.

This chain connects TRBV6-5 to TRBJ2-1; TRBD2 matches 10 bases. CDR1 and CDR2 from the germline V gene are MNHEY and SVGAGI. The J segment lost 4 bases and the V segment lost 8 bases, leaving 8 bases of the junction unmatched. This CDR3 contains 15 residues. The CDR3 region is CASALGLADYNEQFF. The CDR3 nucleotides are TGTGCCAGCGCCCTAGGACTAGCGGATTACAATGAGCAGTTCTTC.

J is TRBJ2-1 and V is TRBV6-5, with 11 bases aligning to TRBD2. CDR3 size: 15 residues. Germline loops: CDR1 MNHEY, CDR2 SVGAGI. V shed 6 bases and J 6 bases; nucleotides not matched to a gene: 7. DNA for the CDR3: TGTGCCAGCAGACCTAGCGGGGGGACCTCCAATGAGCAGTTCTTC. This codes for CASRPSGGTSNEQFF.

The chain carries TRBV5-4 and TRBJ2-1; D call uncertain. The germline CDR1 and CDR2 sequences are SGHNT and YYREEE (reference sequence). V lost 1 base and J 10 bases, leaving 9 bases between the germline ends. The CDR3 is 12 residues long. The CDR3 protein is CASSLRLGEQFF. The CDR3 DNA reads TGTGCCAGCAGCTTGCGTCTTGGCGAGCAGTTCTTC.

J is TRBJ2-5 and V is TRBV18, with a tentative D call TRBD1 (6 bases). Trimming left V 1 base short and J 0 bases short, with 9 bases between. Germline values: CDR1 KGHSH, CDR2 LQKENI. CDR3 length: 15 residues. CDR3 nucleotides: TGTGCCAGCTCACCACTCGACAGGCACCAAGAGACCCAGTACTTC. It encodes CASSPLDRHQETQYF. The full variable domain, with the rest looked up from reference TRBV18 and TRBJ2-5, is NAGVMQNPRHLVRRRGQEARLRCSPMKGHSHVYWYRQLPEEGLKFMVYLQKENIIDESGMPKERFSAEFPKEGPSILRIQQVVRGDSAAYFCASSPLDRHQETQYFGPGTRLLVL.

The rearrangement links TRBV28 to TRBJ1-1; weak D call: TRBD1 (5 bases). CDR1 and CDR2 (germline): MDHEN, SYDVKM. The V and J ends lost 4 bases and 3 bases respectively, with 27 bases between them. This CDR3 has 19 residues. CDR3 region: CASSSPLLGHSLGDTEAFF. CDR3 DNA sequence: TGTGCCAGCAGTTCCCCTCTCCTGGGGCATAGCCTTGGGGACACTGAAGCTTTCTTT. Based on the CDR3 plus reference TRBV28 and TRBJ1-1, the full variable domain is DVKVTQSSRYLVKRTGEKVFLECVQDMDHENMFWYRQDPGLGLRLIYFSYDVKMKEKGDIPEGYSVSREKKERFSLILESASTNQTSMYLCASSSPLLGHSLGDTEAFFGQGTRLTVV.

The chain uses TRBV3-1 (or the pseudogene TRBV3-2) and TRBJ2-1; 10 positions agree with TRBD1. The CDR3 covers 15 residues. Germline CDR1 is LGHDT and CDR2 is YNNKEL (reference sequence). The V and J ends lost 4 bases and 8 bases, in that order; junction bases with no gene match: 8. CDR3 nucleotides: TGTGCCAGCAGCCGAACAAGGGACAGGGGCGATGAGCAGTTCTTC. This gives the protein CASSRTRDRGDEQFF.

In nucleotides, the CDR3 is TGCAGCGTTGAACGGGCAGTTGGAAACACCATATATTTT. Protein: CSVERAVGNTIYF. The gene calls are TRBV29-1 and TRBJ1-3; D gene unclear. This CDR3 spans 13 amino acids. Trimming pared 2 bases from V and 3 bases from J, leaving 8 bases between. CDR1 SQVTM and CDR2 ANQGSEA come from the germline V gene.

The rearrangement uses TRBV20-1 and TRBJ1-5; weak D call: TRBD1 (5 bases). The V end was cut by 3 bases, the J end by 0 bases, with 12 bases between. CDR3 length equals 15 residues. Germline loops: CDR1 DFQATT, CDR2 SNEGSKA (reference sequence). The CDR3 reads CSASRGGPSNQPQHF. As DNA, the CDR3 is TGCAGTGCTAGTCGGGGGGGACCTAGCAATCAGCCCCAGCATTTT.

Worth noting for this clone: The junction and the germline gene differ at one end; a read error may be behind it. CDR3 protein: CASSLVSGGVDEQFF. Written as DNA, the CDR3 is TGTGCTAGCAGCTTAGTGAGCGGGGGGGTGGATGAGCAGTTCTTC. The rearrangement uses TRBV7-7 and TRBJ2-1; 10 nucleotides match TRBD2. Germline CDR1 is SSHAT and CDR2 is FNYEAQ (reference sequence). This CDR3 has 15 residues.

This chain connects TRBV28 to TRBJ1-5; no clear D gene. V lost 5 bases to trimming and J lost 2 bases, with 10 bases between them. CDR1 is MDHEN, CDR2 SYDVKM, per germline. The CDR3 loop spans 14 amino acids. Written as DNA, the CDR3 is TGTGCCAGCAGTACCAGTTCGGGCAATCAGCCCCAGCATTTT. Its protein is CASSTSSGNQPQHF.

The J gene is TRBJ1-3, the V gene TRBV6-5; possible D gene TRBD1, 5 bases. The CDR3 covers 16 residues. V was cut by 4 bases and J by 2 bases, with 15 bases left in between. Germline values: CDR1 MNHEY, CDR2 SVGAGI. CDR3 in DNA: TGTGCCAGCAGTTCCCAGGGACTTATTACTGGAAACACCATATATTTT. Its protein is CASSSQGLITGNTIYF.

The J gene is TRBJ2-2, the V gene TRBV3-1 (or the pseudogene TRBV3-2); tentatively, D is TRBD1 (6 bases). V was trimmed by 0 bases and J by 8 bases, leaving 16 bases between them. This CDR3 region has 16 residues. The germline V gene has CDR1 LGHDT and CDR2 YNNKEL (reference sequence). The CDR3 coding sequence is TGTGCCAGCAGCCAAGAACGGTGGCCAGGGGCTGGGGAGCTGTTTTTT. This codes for CASSQERWPGAGELFF.

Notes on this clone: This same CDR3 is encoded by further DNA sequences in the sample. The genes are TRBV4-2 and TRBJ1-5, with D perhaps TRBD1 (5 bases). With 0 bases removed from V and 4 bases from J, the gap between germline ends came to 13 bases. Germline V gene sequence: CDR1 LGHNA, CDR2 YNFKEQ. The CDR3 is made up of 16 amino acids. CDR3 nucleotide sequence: TGTGCCAGCAGCCAAGAGAAGGGCAGGGTGAATCAGCCCCAGCATTTT. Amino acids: CASSQEKGRVNQPQHF.

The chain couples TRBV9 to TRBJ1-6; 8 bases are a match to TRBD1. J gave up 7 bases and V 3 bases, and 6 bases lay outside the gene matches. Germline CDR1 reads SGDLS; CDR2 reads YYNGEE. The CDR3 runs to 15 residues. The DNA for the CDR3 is TGTGCCAGCAGCGCGGGAGACAGGGGCAATTCACCCCTCCACTTT. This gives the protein CASSAGDRGNSPLHF.

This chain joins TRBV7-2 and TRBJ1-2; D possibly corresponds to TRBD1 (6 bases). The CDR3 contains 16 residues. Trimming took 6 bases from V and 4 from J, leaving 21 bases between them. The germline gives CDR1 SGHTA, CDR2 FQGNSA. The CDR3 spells CASRTMWGARAYGYTF. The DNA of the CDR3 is TGTGCCAGCAGGACAATGTGGGGGGCCCGGGCCTATGGCTACACCTTC.

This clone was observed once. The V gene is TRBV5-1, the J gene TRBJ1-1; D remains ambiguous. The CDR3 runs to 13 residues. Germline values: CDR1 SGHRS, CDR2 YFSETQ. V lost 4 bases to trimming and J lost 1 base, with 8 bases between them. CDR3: CASSPDGNTEAFF. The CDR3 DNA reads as TGCGCCAGCAGCCCGGACGGGAACACTGAAGCTTTCTTT.

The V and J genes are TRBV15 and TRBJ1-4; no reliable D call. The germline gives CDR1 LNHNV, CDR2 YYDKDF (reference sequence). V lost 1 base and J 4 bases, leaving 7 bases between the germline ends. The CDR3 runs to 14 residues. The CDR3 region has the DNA TGTGCCACCAGCAGAGTTGCTAATAATGAAAAACTGTTTTTT. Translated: CATSRVANNEKLFF.

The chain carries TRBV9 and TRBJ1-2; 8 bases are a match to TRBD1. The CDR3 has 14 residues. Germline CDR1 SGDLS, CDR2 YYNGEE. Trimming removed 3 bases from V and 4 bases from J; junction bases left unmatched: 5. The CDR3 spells CASSATGVGYGYTF. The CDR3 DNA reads TGTGCCAGCAGCGCGACAGGGGTAGGCTATGGCTACACCTTC.

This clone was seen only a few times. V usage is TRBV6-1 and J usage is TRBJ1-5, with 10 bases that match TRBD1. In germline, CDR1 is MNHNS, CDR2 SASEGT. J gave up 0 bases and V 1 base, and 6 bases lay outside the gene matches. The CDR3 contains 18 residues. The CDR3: CASSEGTGGTYSNQPQHF. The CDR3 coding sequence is TGTGCCAGCAGTGAAGGGACAGGGGGAACTTATAGCAATCAGCCCCAGCATTTT.

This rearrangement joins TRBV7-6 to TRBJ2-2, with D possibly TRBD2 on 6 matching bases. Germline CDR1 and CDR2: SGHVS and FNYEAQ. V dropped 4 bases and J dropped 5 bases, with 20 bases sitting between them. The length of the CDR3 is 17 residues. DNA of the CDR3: TGTGCCAGCAGCTCGGAGGGCTCGGGCTTGGAAACCGGGGAGCTGTTTTTT. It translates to CASSSEGSGLETGELFF.

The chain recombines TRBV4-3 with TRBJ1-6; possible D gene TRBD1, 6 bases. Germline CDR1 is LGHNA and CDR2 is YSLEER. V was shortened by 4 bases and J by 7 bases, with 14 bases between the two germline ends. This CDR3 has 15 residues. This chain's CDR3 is CASSLRGGPNSPLHF. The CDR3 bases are TGCGCCAGCAGCCTTCGTGGGGGCCCCAATTCACCCCTCCACTTT.

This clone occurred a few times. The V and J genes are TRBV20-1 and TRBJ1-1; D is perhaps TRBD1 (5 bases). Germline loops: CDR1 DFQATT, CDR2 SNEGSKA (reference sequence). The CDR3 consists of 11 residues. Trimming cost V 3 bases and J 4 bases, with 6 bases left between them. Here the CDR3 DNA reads TGCAGTGCTAGCAGGGTCACTGAAGCTTTCTTT. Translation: CSASRVTEAFF.

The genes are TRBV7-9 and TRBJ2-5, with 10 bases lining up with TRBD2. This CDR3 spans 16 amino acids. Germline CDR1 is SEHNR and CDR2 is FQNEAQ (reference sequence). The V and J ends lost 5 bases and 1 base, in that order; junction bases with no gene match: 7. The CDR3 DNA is TGTGCCAGCAGCCCGATGAGACTAGCGGGCCAAGAGACCCAGTACTTC. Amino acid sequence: CASSPMRLAGQETQYF.

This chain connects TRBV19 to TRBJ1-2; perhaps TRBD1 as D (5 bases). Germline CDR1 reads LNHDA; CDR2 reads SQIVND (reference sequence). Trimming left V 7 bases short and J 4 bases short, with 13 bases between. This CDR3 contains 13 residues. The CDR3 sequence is CASIGADVYGYTF. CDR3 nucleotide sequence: TGTGCCAGTATCGGGGCGGATGTCTATGGCTACACCTTC.

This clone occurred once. Here the CDR3 reads CASSAGLGVSYNEQFF. DNA for the CDR3: TGTGCCAGCAGCGCTGGGTTGGGGGTCTCCTACAATGAGCAGTTCTTC. V is TRBV9 and J is TRBJ2-1; D is perhaps TRBD1 or TRBD2 (5 bases each). Germline V CDR1 and CDR2: SGDLS, YYNGEE. This CDR3 is 16 amino acids long. The V end was cut by 3 bases, the J end by 0 bases, with 13 bases between.

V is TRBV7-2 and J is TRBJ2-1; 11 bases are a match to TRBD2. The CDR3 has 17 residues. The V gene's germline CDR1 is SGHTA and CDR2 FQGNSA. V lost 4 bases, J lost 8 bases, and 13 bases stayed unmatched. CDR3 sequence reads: CASSYRTGLAGTHEQFF. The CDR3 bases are TGTGCCAGCAGCTACCGTACAGGACTAGCGGGTACTCATGAGCAGTTCTTC.

In DNA, the CDR3 is TGTGCCAGAAGCCGCACCGGGACAGGGGACAATGAGCAGTTCTTC. It encodes CARSRTGTGDNEQFF. The V call is TRBV5-3, the J call TRBJ2-1; 10 nucleotides line up with TRBD1. TRBV5-3 is filed as an ORF, its function uncertain. This CDR3 is 15 amino acids long. V dropped 4 bases and J dropped 5; count of bases not matched to a gene: 6.

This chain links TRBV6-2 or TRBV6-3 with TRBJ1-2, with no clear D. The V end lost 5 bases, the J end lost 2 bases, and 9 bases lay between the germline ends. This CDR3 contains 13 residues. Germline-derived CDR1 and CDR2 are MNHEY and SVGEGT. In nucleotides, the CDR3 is TGTGCCAGCAGTCTCGGCAGGAACTATGGCTACACCTTC. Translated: CASSLGRNYGYTF.